Shown below are 19 T cell receptor beta chains from a single sample sequenced in a study of CD8+CD57+ T cells in acquired aplastic anemia. The study profiled TCR beta VDJ and CDR3 using genomic DNA as template. MiXCR, applied by TCRdb to the reads, yields one record per CDR3 protein. In the table there are approximately 200,000 distinct CDR3 sequences, 64% of which are singletons. The material sequenced was sorted CD4+, CD8+, or CD8+CD57+ T cells (not recorded which) from PBMCs. All receptors derive from a human donor with severe aplastic anemia or a healthy control (not recorded which).

CDR3 sequence: CATIERAVYEQYF. The CDR3, as DNA: TGTGCCACCATCGAACGGGCCGTATACGAGCAGTACTTC. The genes are TRBV6-1 and TRBJ2-7; D gene unclear. The CDR3 has 13 amino acids. Trimming shortened V by 10 bases and J by 4 bases, and 17 bases separated the two germline ends. Germline V CDR1 and CDR2: MNHNS, SASEGT.

This chain connects TRBV7-3 to TRBJ2-2, with 9 bases that match TRBD1. V was clipped by 5 bases and J by 5 bases; unmatched bases: 9. CDR1 is SGHTA, CDR2 FQGTGA, per germline. CDR3 length: 16 amino acids. The CDR3 sequence: CASSPSSGQGTGELFF. The CDR3 DNA is TGTGCCAGCAGCCCTAGTTCGGGACAGGGAACCGGGGAGCTGTTTTTT.

This clonotype was recorded a few times. The chain recombines TRBV10-3 with TRBJ2-7; D perhaps matches TRBD2 (5 bases). From germline, CDR1 is ENHRY and CDR2 SYGVKD. The germline V and J ends were trimmed by 0 bases and 0 bases, with 9 bases remaining between them. This CDR3 contains 15 residues. CDR3 DNA sequence: TGTGCCATCAGTGAGTCTAGCGCGGTCTCCTACGAGCAGTACTTC. Translated, it gives CAISESSAVSYEQYF.

Only one count was recorded for this clonotype. The CDR3 loop is CASSPPYRDRTPSNYGYTF. The CDR3 region has the DNA TGTGCCAGCAGTCCCCCTTACCGGGACAGGACGCCCTCTAACTATGGCTACACCTTC. The chain uses TRBV6-2 or TRBV6-3 and TRBJ1-2, with 8 bases identical to TRBD1. The length of the CDR3 is 19 residues. Per the germline V gene, CDR1 is MNHEY and CDR2 is SVGEGT. Unmatched junction bases numbered 17, after V lost 5 bases and J lost 0 bases.

This clonotype was counted a few times. This chain joins TRBV24-1 and TRBJ1-5; 7 bases line up with TRBD1. The germline gives CDR1 KGHDR, CDR2 SFDVKD. V shed 5 bases, J shed 6 bases, and the junction held 6 bases outside the gene matches. The CDR3 has 14 amino acids. The CDR3 reads CATSAVGGSQPQHF. The CDR3 coding sequence is TGTGCCACCAGTGCTGTAGGGGGCAGTCAGCCCCAGCATTTT.

The chain has TRBV5-4 and TRBJ1-6; D not resolved. The germline V gene has CDR1 SGHNT and CDR2 YYREEE (reference sequence). This CDR3 is built from 14 residues. Trimming took off 4 bases at V and 5 bases at J, with 10 bases between the two ends. The CDR3 region has the DNA TGTGCCAGCAGCCAGACCGGGAATAATTCACCCCTCCACTTT. Residues: CASSQTGNNSPLHF.

The chain uses TRBV10-3 and TRBJ2-3; D is unclear. CDR1 and CDR2 (germline): ENHRY, SYGVKD. The V gene lost 4 bases and the J gene lost 4 bases, with 6 bases spanning the gap. This CDR3 contains 12 residues. CDR3 in DNA: TGTGCCATCAGTGGGATGGCAGATACGCAGTATTTT. Protein: CAISGMADTQYF.

This clonotype was counted a single time. The chain employs TRBV6-2 or TRBV6-3 and TRBJ2-3, with a weak D call TRBD2 (5 bases). CDR1 is MNHEY, CDR2 SVGEGT, per germline. The V end lost 7 bases, the J end lost 9 bases, and 17 bases lay between the germline ends. There are 13 residues in the CDR3. CDR3 in amino acids: CASTGSGWRTQYF. In nucleotides, the CDR3 is TGTGCCAGCACGGGAAGCGGCTGGCGAACGCAGTATTTT.

The CDR3 bases are TGTGCCAGCAGCTCTACAGGGACGAGTACTGAAGCTTTCTTT. Translating gives CASSSTGTSTEAFF. The chain has TRBV7-9 and TRBJ1-1; TRBD1 might be the D (6 bases). V was clipped by 4 bases and J by 5 bases, with 14 bases between them. Germline V CDR1 and CDR2: SEHNR, FQNEAQ (reference sequence). This CDR3 has 14 residues.

The genes are TRBV5-1 and TRBJ1-2; TRBD1 agrees at 11 bases. The V gene end was trimmed by 4 bases and the J gene end by 5 bases; junction bases not matched to a gene: 7. Germline V gene data show CDR1 as SGHRS and CDR2 as YFSETQ. CDR3 length: 15 residues. CDR3 bases: TGCGCCAGCAGCCTACTGGGACAGGGGGGTTATGGCTACACCTTC. Protein product: CASSLLGQGGYGYTF.

The chain carries TRBV7-9 and TRBJ2-7; either TRBD1 or TRBD2 may supply D (6 bases each). This CDR3 contains 15 residues. Germline loops: CDR1 SEHNR, CDR2 FQNEAQ (reference sequence). Trimming left V 3 bases short and J 3 bases short, with 15 bases between. CDR3: CASSFRDWGLYEQYF. The CDR3 coding sequence is TGTGCCAGCAGCTTTAGGGACTGGGGGCTCTACGAGCAGTACTTC.

This chain connects TRBV7-9 to TRBJ1-1; tentative D call: TRBD1 (5 bases). The V gene's germline CDR1 is SEHNR and CDR2 FQNEAQ (reference sequence). The CDR3 is 14 amino acids. V lost 1 base, J lost 1 base, and 7 bases lay in between. Here the CDR3 reads CASSLVTGNTEAFF. The DNA for the CDR3 is TGTGCCAGCAGCTTAGTTACAGGGAACACTGAAGCTTTCTTT.

The chain recombines TRBV25-1 with TRBJ2-5; D ambiguous. Germline V gene data show CDR1 as MGHDK and CDR2 as SYGVNS. The CDR3 loop spans 11 amino acids. Trimming removed 10 bases from V and 1 base from J, with 7 bases in between. This CDR3 reads CATMLQETQYF. In DNA form, the CDR3 reads TGTGCCACTATGCTCCAAGAGACCCAGTACTTC.

J is TRBJ1-4 and V is TRBV2; 7 bases are shared with TRBD1. The CDR3 extends over 13 amino acids. CDR1 and CDR2 from the germline V gene are SNHLY and FYNNEI. Trimming took 6 bases from V and 8 from J; bases not matched to a gene: 6. CDR3 DNA sequence: TGTGCCAGCAGGGGACAGCGAGGGGAAAAACTGTTTTTT. The encoded protein is CASRGQRGEKLFF.

The J gene is TRBJ1-2, the V gene TRBV19, with D hard to call. CDR3 length equals 12 residues. V lost 3 bases and J 4 bases, leaving 6 bases between the germline ends. Germline values: CDR1 LNHDA, CDR2 SQIVND (reference sequence). CDR3 residues: CASSIRTYGYTF. In nucleotides, the CDR3 is TGTGCCAGTAGTATCCGGACCTATGGCTACACCTTC.

The chain links TRBV19 to TRBJ2-3; tentatively, D is TRBD2 (5 bases). Germline-derived CDR1 and CDR2 are LNHDA and SQIVND (reference sequence). This CDR3 is built from 15 residues. Trimming took off 5 bases at V and 6 bases at J, with 18 bases between the two ends. The CDR3 here is CASSEGTYSGDTQYF. The DNA for the CDR3 is TGTGCCAGTAGTGAGGGAACCTACTCGGGGGATACGCAGTATTTT.

This clonotype was counted many times. The V call is TRBV14, the J call TRBJ1-2; tentative D call: TRBD1 (5 bases). Trimming took 1 base from V and 4 from J, leaving 13 bases between them. Germline CDR1 SGHDN, CDR2 FVKESK. The CDR3 has 15 residues. CDR3: CASSQVIGTPYGYTF. CDR3 nucleotides: TGTGCCAGCAGCCAAGTAATCGGGACCCCCTATGGCTACACCTTC.

This clonotype has only a few counts. This chain joins TRBV27 and TRBJ1-5; D not certain. Germline assignment: CDR1 MNHEY and CDR2 SMNVEV (reference sequence). The CDR3 sequence is 14 residues long. The V end lost 7 bases, the J end lost 1 base, and 11 bases lay between the germline ends. The CDR3 here is CASNSRVSNQPQHF. For the CDR3, the DNA is TGTGCCAGCAACAGCAGAGTGAGCAATCAGCCCCAGCATTTT.

CDR3 coding DNA: TGTGCCACCGACGCAAAAGGGGGCCGGGAGCAGTACTTC. Protein: CATDAKGGREQYF. The genes are TRBV24-1 and TRBJ2-7; TRBD1 aligns across 7 bases. Trimming removed 9 bases from V and 7 bases from J; junction bases left unmatched: 11. Germline V lookup: CDR1 KGHDR, CDR2 SFDVKD. The CDR3 extends over 13 amino acids.